This entry is about one T cell receptor (beta chain). This specimen belongs to a study of OX40 agonist ivuxolimab in advanced cancers. Assay: immunoSEQ multiplex PCR; the TCRdb copy retains only in-frame clones and omits some. The table records nearly 70,000 clones, about nine tenths of them present only once. This TCR derives from an adult with an advanced solid tumor such as melanoma, head and neck, liver or kidney cancer. The sample here was CD4+ or CD8+ T cells sorted from blood, taken in a trial of the OX40 agonist ivuxolimab.

In DNA form, the CDR3 reads TGTGCCAGCAGTCTCGGACCCACGCCCTCCTACGAGCAGTACTTC. The encoded protein is CASSLGPTPSYEQYF. The V gene is TRBV27, the J gene TRBJ2-7, with D hard to call. Germline CDR1 MNHEY, CDR2 SMNVEV (reference sequence). V shed 5 bases and J shed 0 bases, with 14 bases lying between them. The CDR3 runs 15 residues.